A single sample is the source of the 13 T cell receptor beta chains below, sequenced in a study of T cell repertoires in cytomegalovirus infection. One entry per CDR3 protein results from TCRdb running MiXCR on the reads. The table shows 740,000 or so distinct CDR3 sequences, with approximately 34% occurring only once. Sequenced sample: PBMCs. The receptors originated from a human donor in good health (CMV status not recorded). Some clones in this sample may be carry-over from other donors' samples.

The genes are TRBV7-6 and TRBJ2-1, with a possible D match to TRBD2 (5 bases). Germline CDR1 is SGHVS and CDR2 is FNYEAQ. The CDR3 runs to 20 residues. V was cut by 6 bases and J by 0 bases, with 27 bases left in between. The CDR3 here is CASREEGPSPSWSSYNEQFF. The CDR3 DNA sequence: TGTGCCAGCAGAGAAGAAGGGCCCTCGCCTAGCTGGAGCTCCTACAATGAGCAGTTCTTC.

This rearrangement joins TRBV6-5 to TRBJ2-2; tentatively, D is TRBD1 or TRBD2 (5 bases each). Per the germline V gene, CDR1 is MNHEY and CDR2 is SVGAGI. This CDR3 has 17 residues. Trimming shortened V by 4 bases and J by 3 bases, and 18 bases separated the two germline ends. The chain's CDR3 is CASSFNGDGMDTGELFF. The CDR3 coding sequence is TGTGCCAGCAGTTTTAACGGGGACGGTATGGACACCGGGGAGCTGTTTTTT.

This clonotype was picked up a small number of times. The chain employs TRBV7-2 and TRBJ2-7; D might be TRBD2 (6 bases). V lost 1 base, J lost 2 bases, and 9 bases lay in between. The germline V gene has CDR1 SGHTA and CDR2 FQGNSA. This CDR3 has 14 amino acids. For the CDR3, the DNA is TGTGCCAGCAGCTTAGAAGGGAGGCCCTACGAGCAGTACTTC. Its protein is CASSLEGRPYEQYF. Combining the CDR3 with reference TRBV7-2 and TRBJ2-7 gives the whole variable domain GAGVSQSPSNKVTEKGKDVELRCDPISGHTALYWYRQSLGQGLEFLIYFQGNSAPDKSGLPSDRFSAERTGGSVSTLTIQRTQQEDSAVYLCASSLEGRPYEQYFGPGTRLTVT.

The sample holds a few counts of this clonotype. The V call is TRBV11-3, the J call TRBJ1-1; D not certain. CDR1 and CDR2 (germline): SGHNT, YENEEA. The CDR3 is made up of 13 amino acids. V lost 5 bases to trimming and J lost 2 bases, with 9 bases between them. CDR3 sequence (DNA): TGTGCCAGCAGCAAGCGGATCAACACTGAAGCTTTCTTT. It encodes CASSKRINTEAFF. Using reference TRBV11-3 and TRBJ1-1 for the parts outside the CDR3, the full variable domain is EAGVVQSPRYKIIEKKQPVAFWCNPISGHNTLYWYLQNLGQGPELLIRYENEEAVDDSQLPKDRFSAERLKGVDSTLKIQPAELGDSAVYLCASSKRINTEAFFGQGTRLTVV.

This clonotype has a handful of counts. V is TRBV7-2 and J is TRBJ1-1; possible D gene TRBD1, 5 bases. This CDR3 comprises 16 residues. Trimming cost V 3 bases and J 1 base, with 15 bases left between them. In germline, CDR1 is SGHTA, CDR2 FQGNSA. The CDR3 spells CASSFKPQGPNTEAFF. CDR3 in DNA: TGTGCCAGCAGCTTTAAACCTCAGGGTCCGAACACTGAAGCTTTCTTT.

V gene TRBV7-9 combines with J gene TRBJ1-1, with a possible D match to TRBD1 (6 bases). V lost 5 bases and J lost 4, with 14 bases in between. CDR1 SEHNR and CDR2 FQNEAQ come from the germline V gene (reference sequence). The CDR3 covers 14 residues. The CDR3 loop is CASSAAGVRTEAFF. CDR3 in DNA: TGTGCCAGCAGCGCCGCAGGGGTGCGCACTGAAGCTTTCTTT.

Concerning this clonotype itself: A much larger clone is a single base away; this may be a read error. This chain uses TRBV7-2 with TRBJ1-1, with TRBD1 matching 9 bases. In germline, CDR1 is SGHTA, CDR2 FQGNSA. This CDR3 region has 14 residues. This CDR3 reads CASSPQGARGETFF. CDR3 coding DNA: TGTGCCAGCAGCCCACAGGGGGCGAGGGGTGAAACTTTCTTT.

This clonotype was observed at least ten times. The chain links TRBV7-2 to TRBJ2-7; 7 positions agree with TRBD2. After removal of 7 bases from V and 7 bases from J, the junction contained 19 bases not matched to a gene. This CDR3 region has 16 residues. The germline gives CDR1 SGHTA, CDR2 FQGNSA. The CDR3 is CASKGIGLGGVGEQYF. CDR3 nucleotide sequence: TGTGCCAGCAAAGGGATCGGATTGGGGGGGGTTGGGGAGCAGTACTTC.

With respect to this clonotype: A read error may explain this, as a much larger clone is one base away. This chain joins TRBV14 and TRBJ2-2, with D possibly called TRBD1 or TRBD2 (5 bases each). Per the germline V gene, CDR1 is SGHDN and CDR2 is FVKESK. The CDR3 is 15 amino acids. DNA of the CDR3: TGTGCCAGCAGCCAAGACATAATGGGCGCCGGGGCGCTGTTTTTT. Translation: CASSQDIMGAGALFF.

V and J are TRBV28 and TRBJ1-1; D may be TRBD1 (6 bases). The CDR3 contains 15 residues. Trimming removed 6 bases at V and 6 bases at J, with 20 bases between. Germline CDR1 and CDR2: MDHEN and SYDVKM. CDR3 in amino acids: CASSPLKGVKAEAFF. The CDR3 DNA reads as TGTGCCAGCAGCCCTCTAAAGGGGGTAAAGGCTGAAGCTTTCTTT.

This clonotype has a single count. The genes are TRBV7-8 and TRBJ2-7; D possibly corresponds to TRBD1 (6 bases). CDR3 length equals 14 residues. Per germline, CDR1 SGHVS and CDR2 FQNEAQ. Trimming stripped 1 base from V and 3 bases from J, with 10 bases between. The CDR3 protein is CASSLGAGVYEQYF. CDR3 DNA sequence: TGTGCCAGCAGCTTAGGAGCAGGGGTCTACGAGCAGTACTTC. Full variable domain (remainder filled in from reference TRBV7-8 and TRBJ2-7): GAGVSQSPRYKVAKRGQDVALRCDPISGHVSLFWYQQALGQGPEFLTYFQNEAQLDKSGLPSDRFFAERPEGSVSTLKIQRTQQEDSAVYLCASSLGAGVYEQYFGPGTRLTVT.

This clonotype was seen a few times. The rearrangement joins TRBV6-6 to TRBJ2-7, with D perhaps TRBD1 (5 bases). The V end was cut by 2 bases, the J end by 4 bases, with 24 bases between. The length of the CDR3 is 18 residues. Germline assignment: CDR1 MNHNY and CDR2 SVGAGI (reference sequence). The CDR3 nucleotides read TGTGCCAGCAGTTACGGACCCTGGACACAGCCGAAGAAATACGAGCAGTACTTC. Its translation is CASSYGPWTQPKKYEQYF.

This clonotype was seen a handful of times. In DNA form, the CDR3 reads TGCAGCGTTGAGAGACAGGGGGCCGGGGACGAGCAGTTCTTC. Its translation is CSVERQGAGDEQFF. V and J are TRBV29-1 and TRBJ2-1; 10 nucleotides match TRBD1. CDR3 size: 14 residues. Germline CDR1 and CDR2: SQVTM and ANQGSEA. The trim removed 3 bases at V and 10 bases at J, leaving 9 bases unmatched.